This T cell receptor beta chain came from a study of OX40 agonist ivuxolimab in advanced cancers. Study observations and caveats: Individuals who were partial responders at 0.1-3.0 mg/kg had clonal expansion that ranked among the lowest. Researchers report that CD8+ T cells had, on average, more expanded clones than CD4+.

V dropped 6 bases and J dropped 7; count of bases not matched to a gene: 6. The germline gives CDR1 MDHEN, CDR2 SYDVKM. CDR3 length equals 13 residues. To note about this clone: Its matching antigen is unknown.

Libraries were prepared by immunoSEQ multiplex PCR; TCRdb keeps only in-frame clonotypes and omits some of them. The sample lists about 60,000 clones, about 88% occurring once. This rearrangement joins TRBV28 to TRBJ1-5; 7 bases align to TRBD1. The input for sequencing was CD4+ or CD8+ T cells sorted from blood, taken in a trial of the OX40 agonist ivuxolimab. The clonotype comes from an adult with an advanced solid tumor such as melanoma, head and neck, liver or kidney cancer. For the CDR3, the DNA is TGTGCCAGCAGCCCGGACAGGCTCCAGCCCCAGCATTTT. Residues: CASSPDRLQPQHF. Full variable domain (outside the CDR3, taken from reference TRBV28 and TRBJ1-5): DVKVTQSSRYLVKRTGEKVFLECVQDMDHENMFWYRQDPGLGLRLIYFSYDVKMKEKGDIPEGYSVSREKKERFSLILESASTNQTSMYLCASSPDRLQPQHFGDGTRLSIL.